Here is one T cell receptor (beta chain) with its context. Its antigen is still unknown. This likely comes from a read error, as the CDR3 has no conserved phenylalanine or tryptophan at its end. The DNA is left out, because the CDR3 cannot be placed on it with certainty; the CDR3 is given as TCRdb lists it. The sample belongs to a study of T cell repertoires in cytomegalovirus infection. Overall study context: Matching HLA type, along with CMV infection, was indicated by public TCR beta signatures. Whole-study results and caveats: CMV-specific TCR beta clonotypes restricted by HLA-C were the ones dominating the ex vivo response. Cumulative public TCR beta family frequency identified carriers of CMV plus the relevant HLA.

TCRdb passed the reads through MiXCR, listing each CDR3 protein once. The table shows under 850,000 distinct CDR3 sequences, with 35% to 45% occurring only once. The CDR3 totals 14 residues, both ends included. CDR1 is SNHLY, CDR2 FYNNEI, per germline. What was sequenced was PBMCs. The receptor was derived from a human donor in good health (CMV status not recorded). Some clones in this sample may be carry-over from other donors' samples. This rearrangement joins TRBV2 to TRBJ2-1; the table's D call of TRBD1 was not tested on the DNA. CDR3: CASRGQAAYNEQLL.